Detailed here is one TCR beta chain. The clone's antigen remains unknown. Base-call qualities are not available, and no considerably larger clone is one nucleotide away. This entry is derived from a study of PD-1 blockade in classical Hodgkin lymphoma (dated by TCRdb to 2018 to 2021). About the investigation overall: Nivolumab dosing was 3 mg/kg intravenously every 2 weeks, continuing until either disease progression or unacceptable toxicity. The study used CyTOF and TCR beta sequencing to define a peripheral blood immune signature of response to PD-1 blockade in classical Hodgkin lymphoma.

Genomic DNA was extracted with the Qiagen DNeasy kit from unsorted PBMCs and from negatively selected CD4+ and CD8+ fractions. TCR beta CDR3 regions were subjected to amplification by immunoSEQ multiplex PCR with primers that anneal to V and J segments. A synthetic immune receptor repertoire was used to minimize amplification bias, and any remaining bias was removed computationally after sequencing. On the authors' methods: Repertoire diversity was quantified as the Shannon entropy index using custom Python scripts. Unsorted, CD4+ and CD8+ repertoires were examined separately, except in combined analyses, for which CD4+ and CD8+ sequences were merged in silico. Clonal expansion was defined as at least a 2-fold frequency increase after treatment relative to C1D1, with a pseudocount of 0.5 for undetected baseline clones. Clones with 0 or 1 copy at C1D1 were defined as singleton clones, while clones with 2 or more copies were defined as non-singleton clones. By matching protein sequences in sorted samples from the same patient, clones expanded in unsorted samples were annotated as CD4+, CD8+ or unknown. Wilcoxon tests on paired samples were used to test diversity changes from C1D1 to C4D1. Not all clones reach the TCRdb copy of this immuneACCESS table, which keeps in-frame sequences only. Checked studies attribute under half of the gap to unresolved V genes and leave the rest unexplained. V, J and clone size are taken as reported in that table, and D and trimming were inferred from the DNA itself. In this sample the table shows 20,000 or so clones, 80% of which occur a single time. The leading ten clones occupy 6.5% to 7.5% of the sample.

General findings and caveats noted by the study authors: Diversity was lower in patients who began nivolumab less than 1 year after ASCT, so these patients were left out of later analyses to avoid confounding by immune reconstitution. Newly diagnosed patients were reported to have lower baseline TCR diversity than healthy donors, and relapsed/refractory patients were reported to have lower baseline TCR diversity still. Baseline diversity similar to that of newly diagnosed patients was observed in trial patients achieving complete response, whereas significantly lower diversity was observed in partial responders and progressors. A significant rise by C4D1 was seen in CD4+ but not CD8+ TCR diversity (p=0.0027 vs p=0.16), with the rise being most apparent in complete responders (p=0.02). The study covered only a single clinical trial cohort, and the causes of the repertoire differences, possibly disease activity or prior therapy, were still not defined.

The time point label, as the study defines it: cycle 4 day 1 (C4D1), after 5 to 7 weeks of nivolumab. Every trial patient had relapsed following autologous stem cell transplantation, and prior brentuximab vedotin exposure was what differed among cohorts A, B and C. The trial cohort included 45 to 65 patients with relapsed/refractory classical Hodgkin lymphoma, and each patient had a best overall response of complete response, partial response or progressive disease. Single-agent nivolumab was administered to trial patients in the multi-cohort phase II CheckMate 205 trial. Best overall response was determined by an independent review committee according to the 2007 International Working Group response criteria. Trial PBMCs were collected just before the start of nivolumab (C1D1) and during therapy at cycle 2 day 1 and cycle 4 day 1. After peripheral blood was drawn into 8 mL Vacutainer Cell Preparation Tubes, PBMCs were isolated by centrifugation and then cryopreserved.

This clonotype originated in a human donor with classical Hodgkin lymphoma. The source was peripheral blood mononuclear cells (PBMCs), collected before the fourth cycle of nivolumab.

The DNA is TGTGCCAGCAGCCCGAGGGGCCCCTACGAGCAGTACTTC. This yields the protein CASSPRGPYEQYF. Recombination connected TRBV5-4 to TRBJ2-7; the D gene is perhaps TRBD1 or TRBD2, each of them matching over 5 bases. From a lookup of the germline V gene (reference sequence), CDR1 and CDR2 are SGHNT and YYREEE. Spanning cysteine to phenylalanine, the CDR3 consists of 13 amino acids. Of the read, only the CDR3 DNA is kept; its 39 bases are in frame from base 1. V was cut back by 4 bases and J by 2 bases, leaving a gap of 10 bases between them.